The 23 T cell receptor beta chains reported below all come from one sample, sequenced in a study of CD8 T cell repertoires and HIV-1 epitope variants. No cognate antigen is known for these TCRs. Sequencing was performed with immunoSEQ multiplex PCR; in TCRdb, only in-frame clones are kept and a portion is missing. The sample consists of fewer than 5,000 clones, roughly 67% of them appearing once. Sequences were obtained from cultured CD8+ T cells derived from PBMCs. The receptors were gathered from a male donor with HIV.

This clone has just a few counts. The V gene is TRBV5-6, the J gene TRBJ2-7; TRBD1 or TRBD2 may be the D gene (5 bases each). CDR1 is SGHDT and CDR2 is YYEEEE in the germline V gene. The V gene lost 1 base and the J gene lost 3 bases, with 14 bases spanning the gap. The CDR3 loop spans 15 amino acids. The CDR3 nucleotides are TGTGCCAGCAGCTTGATGGGGGAATTGCTCTACGAGCAGTACTTC. Residues: CASSLMGELLYEQYF.

Within the sample, this clone is medium-sized (0.01 to 0.1%). The rearrangement uses TRBV7-9 and TRBJ2-2; D is uncertain. V lost 5 bases to trimming and J lost 7 bases, with 8 bases between them. This CDR3 has 12 amino acids. Germline assignment: CDR1 SEHNR and CDR2 FQNEAQ (reference sequence). CDR3 in amino acids: CASSLQDGELFF. As DNA, the CDR3 is TGTGCCAGCAGCCTTCAGGACGGGGAGCTGTTTTTT.

This clone was seen only once. The rearrangement links TRBV5-1 to TRBJ1-1, with TRBD1 matching 12 bases. This CDR3 is built from 16 residues. The V and J ends lost 4 bases and 1 base, in that order; junction bases with no gene match: 5. The V gene's germline CDR1 is SGHRS and CDR2 YFSETQ. The CDR3 sequence: CASSRDRGLKNTEAFF. The CDR3 DNA sequence: TGCGCCAGCAGCAGGGACAGGGGGCTGAAGAACACTGAAGCTTTCTTT.

This chain links TRBV28 with TRBJ1-1, with D perhaps matching TRBD1 (5 bases). Germline V gene sequence: CDR1 MDHEN, CDR2 SYDVKM. V was cut by 7 bases and J by 0 bases, with 12 bases left in between. The CDR3 loop spans 14 amino acids. The CDR3 here is CASMPGRMNTEAFF. CDR3 sequence (DNA): TGTGCCAGCATGCCGGGACGGATGAACACTGAAGCTTTCTTT.

The rearrangement links TRBV9 to TRBJ1-6, with 10 nucleotides matching TRBD1. Germline V gives CDR1 SGDLS, CDR2 YYNGEE. With V trimmed by 0 bases and J by 10 bases, 16 bases remained unmatched. This CDR3 region has 19 residues. As DNA, the CDR3 is TGTGCCAGCAGCGTAGGAGAGAGGGCCGGGACAGGGGTCGGATCACCCCTCCACTTT. Translated: CASSVGERAGTGVGSPLHF.

CDR3 sequence (DNA): TGTGCCTCGACGGCCACTAATGAAAAACTGTTTTTT. Translated, it gives CASTATNEKLFF. The chain links TRBV30 to TRBJ1-4; unclear D gene. This CDR3 is 12 amino acids long. The V gene's germline CDR1 is GTSNPN and CDR2 SVGIG (reference sequence). V was clipped by 7 bases and J by 2 bases, with 8 bases between them.

This chain joins TRBV2 and TRBJ2-7; no reliable D call. There are 14 residues in the CDR3. V lost 10 bases and J 1 base, leaving 17 bases between the germline ends. Germline V gives CDR1 SNHLY, CDR2 FYNNEI. In DNA form, the CDR3 reads TGTGCCATCCTCAATCCCGGGTCGTCCTACGAGCAGTACTTC. As protein: CAILNPGSSYEQYF. Looking up the rest from reference TRBV2 and TRBJ2-7 gives the full variable domain: EPEVTQTPSHQVTQMGQEVILRCVPISNHLYFYWYRQILGQKVEFLVSFYNNEISEKSEIFDDQFSVERPDGSNFTLKIRSTKLEDSAMYFCAILNPGSSYEQYFGPGTRLTVT.

This clone turned up a few times. The chain recombines TRBV30 with TRBJ2-5; the D is unclear. The CDR3 runs to 12 residues. The germline gives CDR1 GTSNPN, CDR2 SVGIG (reference sequence). Trimming shortened V by 1 base and J by 5 bases, and 8 bases separated the two germline ends. The CDR3, as DNA: TGTGCCTGGAGTGCGGTCCGGGAGACCCAGTACTTC. As protein: CAWSAVRETQYF.

The chain is built from TRBV28 and TRBJ2-7; possible D gene TRBD1, 6 bases. This CDR3 is 13 amino acids long. The V end lost 6 bases, the J end lost 3 bases, and 12 bases lay between the germline ends. Looked up from germline, CDR1 is MDHEN and CDR2 is SYDVKM. Written as DNA, the CDR3 is TGTGCCAGCAGCCCCCCGGACAGCTACGAGCAGTACTTC. This translates into CASSPPDSYEQYF.

The V call is TRBV5-8, the J call TRBJ2-5; 9 nucleotides agree with TRBD2. The germline CDR1 and CDR2 sequences are SGHTS and YDEGEE. V lost 0 bases to trimming and J lost 3 bases; unmatched junction nucleotides: 3. The CDR3 contains 15 residues. CDR3 in amino acids: CASSLAPSGEETQYF. As DNA, the CDR3 is TGTGCCAGCAGCTTGGCCCCTAGCGGGGAAGAGACCCAGTACTTC.

The V call is TRBV4-3, the J call TRBJ1-4; no firm D call. V lost 0 bases and J lost 11, with 13 bases in between. Germline V gene data show CDR1 as LGHNA and CDR2 as YSLEER. CDR3 length: 14 residues. The CDR3 protein is CASSQDGESVKLFF. The CDR3, as DNA: TGCGCCAGCAGCCAAGATGGGGAGTCTGTTAAACTGTTTTTT.

The rearrangement links TRBV19 to TRBJ2-3; the D is unclear. V was shortened by 0 bases and J by 2 bases, with 12 bases between the two germline ends. Germline V lookup: CDR1 LNHDA, CDR2 SQIVND (reference sequence). The CDR3 runs 16 residues. CDR3 in DNA: TGTGCCAGTAGTATAGACCACCTGAGATCCACAGATACGCAGTATTTT. It encodes CASSIDHLRSTDTQYF.

The V gene is TRBV19, the J gene TRBJ2-1; unclear D gene. The germline V gene encodes CDR1 LNHDA and CDR2 SQIVND (reference sequence). This CDR3 comprises 13 residues. The V end was cut by 6 bases, the J end by 0 bases, with 6 bases between. CDR3 sequence: CASSGSSYNEQFF. CDR3 nucleotide sequence: TGTGCCAGTAGCGGTAGCTCCTACAATGAGCAGTTCTTC.

The chain employs TRBV9 and TRBJ2-1; 8 bases map to TRBD2. J was trimmed by 8 bases and V by 1 base; bases with no gene match: 8. CDR1 and CDR2 (germline): SGDLS, YYNGEE. The CDR3 has 15 amino acids. The CDR3 sequence: CASSVFGSGNHEQFF. CDR3 in DNA: TGTGCCAGCAGCGTATTCGGTAGCGGGAACCATGAGCAGTTCTTC.

The chain is built from TRBV9 and TRBJ2-7; 9 bases align to TRBD1. After removal of 3 bases from V and 1 base from J, the junction contained 2 bases not matched to a gene. The CDR3 length is 14 residues. Germline V gene sequence: CDR1 SGDLS, CDR2 YYNGEE. This CDR3 reads CASSEGQGSYEQYF. CDR3 DNA: TGTGCCAGCAGCGAAGGACAGGGGTCCTACGAGCAGTACTTC.

This clone appeared a few times. The rearrangement joins TRBV19 to TRBJ2-7, with D perhaps TRBD2 (6 bases). Germline V gene sequence: CDR1 LNHDA, CDR2 SQIVND (reference sequence). The V gene lost 4 bases and the J gene lost 3 bases, with 7 bases spanning the gap. The CDR3 covers 12 residues. For the CDR3, the DNA is TGTGCCAGTAGTAAGACTAGCTACGAGCAGTACTTC. It yields the protein CASSKTSYEQYF.

This clone is medium-sized. V gene TRBV19 combines with J gene TRBJ2-7, with D perhaps matching TRBD1 (7 bases). V shed 1 base and J shed 3 bases, with 13 bases lying between them. The CDR3 loop spans 15 amino acids. Germline lookup yields CDR1 LNHDA and CDR2 SQIVND (reference sequence). Written as DNA, the CDR3 is TGTGCCAGTAGTATAGCGGGGGACAGCCTCTACGAGCAGTACTTC. Amino acid sequence: CASSIAGDSLYEQYF.

The V call is TRBV5-6, the J call TRBJ2-7, with a possible D match to TRBD2 (5 bases). Germline loops: CDR1 SGHDT, CDR2 YYEEEE. V lost 3 bases to trimming and J lost 4 bases, with 5 bases between them. The CDR3 contains 11 residues. This chain's CDR3 is CASSSGYEQYF. The CDR3 nucleotides are TGTGCCAGCAGCTCGGGGTACGAGCAGTACTTC.

In its sample, this clone was seen a few times. This rearrangement joins TRBV19 to TRBJ1-2; 7 bases fit TRBD1. CDR1 LNHDA and CDR2 SQIVND come from the germline V gene (reference sequence). Unmatched junction bases numbered 3, after V lost 7 bases and J lost 4 bases. This CDR3 contains 12 residues. CDR3 DNA sequence: TGTGCCAGTAAGGGGGCAGGCTATGGCTACACCTTC. Protein sequence: CASKGAGYGYTF.

V and J are TRBV7-9 and TRBJ2-3, with TRBD2 matching 7 bases. With V trimmed by 5 bases and J by 0 bases, 2 bases remained unmatched. This CDR3 is 14 amino acids long. Germline CDR1 reads SEHNR; CDR2 reads FQNEAQ (reference sequence). CDR3 nucleotide sequence: TGTGCCAGCAGCCGAGCGGGAAGCACAGATACGCAGTATTTT. It codes for CASSRAGSTDTQYF.

This sequence joins TRBV7-9 and TRBJ2-1; D gene uncertain. Germline V CDR1 and CDR2: SEHNR, FQNEAQ (reference sequence). This CDR3 is built from 17 residues. The V and J ends lost 6 bases and 5 bases respectively, with 23 bases between them. The CDR3 spells CASSFAVSGPLHNEQFF. The CDR3 DNA sequence: TGTGCCAGCAGTTTTGCCGTCTCGGGCCCCTTACACAATGAGCAGTTCTTC. The full variable domain, rest sourced from reference TRBV7-9 and TRBJ2-1, is DTGVSQNPRHKITKRGQNVTFRCDPISEHNRLYWYRQTLGQGPEFLTYFQNEAQLEKSRLLSDRFSAERPKGSFSTLEIQRTEQGDSAMYLCASSFAVSGPLHNEQFFGPGTRLTVL.

Concerning this clone itself: The same CDR3 arises from other DNA sequences in this sample as well. This chain links TRBV28 with TRBJ2-1; D not certain. With 2 bases removed from V and 4 bases from J, the gap between germline ends came to 3 bases. The CDR3 is made up of 12 amino acids. Germline assignment: CDR1 MDHEN and CDR2 SYDVKM. Here the CDR3 reads CASSLEYNEQFF. Here the CDR3 DNA reads TGTGCCAGCAGTTTAGAGTACAATGAGCAGTTCTTC.

The genes are TRBV9 and TRBJ1-1, with no clear D. Germline V gene data show CDR1 as SGDLS and CDR2 as YYNGEE. V was clipped by 4 bases and J by 6 bases, with 13 bases between them. The CDR3 has 13 amino acids. The CDR3 here is CASSSYIEAEAFF. The CDR3 bases are TGTGCCAGCAGCTCCTATATAGAGGCTGAAGCTTTCTTT.